These T cell receptor beta chains were read from a single sample in a study of control samples from healthy donors and cancer patients. Sequencing used immunoSEQ multiplex PCR; TCRdb keeps in-frame clones, though not all of them. Of about 120,000 clones in the sample, approximately 91% were seen once. Sequenced input: blood. The receptors originated from a woman aged 18 to 35 in good health. Both conserved end residues are part of each CDR3. D genes are given only for firm matches. Only some rows state a clone size, as once, few, many or a class for expanded clones.

cdr3_nt cdr3_aa d_call j_call v_call clone_size
TGTGCCAGCAGCTTATCGGGCAGGGGGCCAGAGACCCAGTACTTC CASSLSGRGPETQYF TRBD1 TRBJ2-5 TRBV7-3 -
TGTGCCAGCAGTTTAGCGGGGGGGCGGGATACGCAGTATTTT CASSLAGGRDTQYF TRBD2 TRBJ2-3 TRBV28 -
TGTGCCATCAGTGGGGGACTAGGTTTAGACACCGGGGAGCTGTTTTTT CAISGGLGLDTGELFF TRBD2 TRBJ2-2 TRBV10-3 -
TGTGCCAGCAGCTTTCCGTTGGAGGTGACAGGCTCGAACACTGAAGCTTTCTTT CASSFPLEVTGSNTEAFF - TRBJ1-1 TRBV7-8 -
TGTGCCAGCAGTTCGGCCGGCAGCGGGCGACCGCTCACCGGGGAGCTGTTTTTT CASSSAGSGRPLTGELFF - TRBJ2-2 TRBV6-2/TRBV6-3 once
TGCGCCAGCAGCTTGCAAAGTTCGCGGGGCTACACCTTC CASSLQSSRGYTF - TRBJ1-2 TRBV5-1 -
TGTGCCAGTAGTATGCATAGCAATCAGCCCCAGCATTTT CASSMHSNQPQHF - TRBJ1-5 TRBV19 -
TGTGCCACCAGTGATTCCAGCTCCTACGAGCAGTACTTC CATSDSSSYEQYF - TRBJ2-7 TRBV24-1 few
TGTGCCAGCAGCTTGGTTACTGCTAACTATGGCTACACCTTC CASSLVTANYGYTF - TRBJ1-2 TRBV5-5 -
TGCGCCAGCAGCCAACCGGGACAGGGTGGTGAACAGCCCCAGCATTTT CASSQPGQGGEQPQHF TRBD1 TRBJ1-5 TRBV4-1 -
TGTGCCAGTAGTATTGATGGGGACAGTTCCTCTGGGGCCAACGTCCTGACTTTC CASSIDGDSSSGANVLTF TRBD1 TRBJ2-6 TRBV19 -
TGTGCCAGCTCACCACCCGGGGGGGGGTACACTGAAGCTTTCTTT CASSPPGGGYTEAFF - TRBJ1-1 TRBV18 -
TGTGCCAGCAGCCCGACTAGCTTTACCGGGGAGCTGTTTTTT CASSPTSFTGELFF TRBD2 TRBJ2-2 TRBV7-9 -
TGTGCCAGCAGCCCTCACAGGGATACGGAAGCTTTCTTT CASSPHRDTEAFF - TRBJ1-1 TRBV9 once
TGTGCCAGCAGCTTGGCAGGAATAAACACCATATATTTT CASSLAGINTIYF - TRBJ1-3 TRBV5-8 -
TGTGCCAGCAGCTTGTTTTCGACAGGGGTGGGGTCCCAAGAGACCCAGTACTTC CASSLFSTGVGSQETQYF TRBD1 TRBJ2-5 TRBV5-5 -
TGTGCCAGCACCGTAGGGGGGTATGAGCAGTTCTTC CASTVGGYEQFF - TRBJ2-1 TRBV28 -
TGTGCCAGTAGTATAGGGAAGGAGAACACTGAAGCTTTCTTT CASSIGKENTEAFF - TRBJ1-1 TRBV19 few
TGTGCCAGCAGCCAAAACGCAGGGGTAAATCGGGCCGGGGAGCTGTTTTTT CASSQNAGVNRAGELFF - TRBJ2-2 TRBV14 -
TGTGCCAGCAGCGTAGAGGTCAAGCGGGGAGCCCTAGCCTACGAGCAGTACTTC CASSVEVKRGALAYEQYF TRBD2 TRBJ2-7 TRBV9 -
TGTGCCAGCAGCTTCCGGGGGCTGGATGAAAAACTGTTTTTT CASSFRGLDEKLFF - TRBJ1-4 TRBV7-9 -
TGTGCCAGCGTTGGGCAAGTGAACACCGGGGAGCTGTTTTTT CASVGQVNTGELFF - TRBJ2-2 TRBV28 -
TGTGCCAGCCGGATGGACAGCACTGAAGCTTTCTTT CASRMDSTEAFF - TRBJ1-1 TRBV3-1/TRBV3-2 -
TGCGCCAGCAGCCAAGCGCGCGGGCGGCAGGGGATCTATGGCTACACCTTC CASSQARGRQGIYGYTF - TRBJ1-2 TRBV4-3 -
TGTGCCAGCAGTGAAGTGGGACAGGGGCCGAACACTGAAGCTTTCTTT CASSEVGQGPNTEAFF TRBD1 TRBJ1-1 TRBV2 -
TGTGCCAGCAAAGGTGGGTGGGACAGTACCCAGCATTTT CASKGGWDSTQHF TRBD1 TRBJ1-5 TRBV28 -
TGTGCCAGCAGCTTGACAGGGGGCTTTTCTGAAGCTTTCTTT CASSLTGGFSEAFF TRBD1 TRBJ1-1 TRBV7-2 -
TGTGCCAGCAGTGTATTACAGTTTACCTACGAGCAGTACTTC CASSVLQFTYEQYF - TRBJ2-7 TRBV2 -